This T cell receptor beta chain was captured by sequencing in a study of blood T cell repertoires in COVID-19. Study background: Samples taken during acute and convalescent COVID-19 were collected in the United States, Italy and Spain. From T cells, B-cell-depleted T cells, or PBMCs came the material, which was cDNA or gDNA.

The Seattle site enrolled patients during active infection and followed them longitudinally. Authors' methods: It was from reference gene primer amplification that nucleated cell counts were estimated. Measured with immunoSEQ multiplex PCR; TCRdb has only the in-frame clones, and not every one. V and J calls and clone size are given by that table; D and trimming were obtained from the DNA. The sample has 250,000 to 300,000 clones; roughly 90% are singletons. The V gene lost 0 bases and the J gene lost 6 bases, with 12 bases spanning the gap. The CDR3 is 14 residues long. Germline V CDR1 and CDR2: MGHRA, YSYEKL.

This sequence joins TRBV4-1 and TRBJ2-7, with a tentative D call TRBD2 (6 bases). The clonotype was recovered from a woman in her 70s with COVID-19, enrolled during active disease. The sample taken for sequencing was peripheral blood. In DNA form, the CDR3 reads TGCGCCAGCAGCCAAGATGGGACTTCTGGCGAGCAGTACTTC. It codes for CASSQDGTSGEQYF.